This T cell receptor beta chain came from a study of shared clonotypes between healthy human individuals. CDR1 and CDR2 from the germline V gene are WNHNN and SYGVQD (reference sequence). Trimming took off 0 bases at V and 2 bases at J, with 13 bases between the two ends. The CDR3 is 16 amino acids. The authors' processing: With immunoSEQ giving junction-only sequences and no quality scores, filtering differed. Data came from immunoSEQ multiplex PCR; TCRdb stores just in-frame clones and leaves some out. The DNA gave D and trimming, while V, J and clone size come from that table. This sample has fewer than 600,000 clones, with approximately 85% found just once.

This chain links TRBV10-1 with TRBJ2-5, with D possibly being TRBD1 (5 bases). The receptor was isolated from a middle-aged woman in good health. Some clones in this sample may be carry-over from other donors' samples. Sequencing used PBMCs. The CDR3 loop reads CASSESIGQGQETQYF. The CDR3 bases are TGCGCCAGCAGTGAGTCGATTGGGCAGGGTCAAGAGACCCAGTACTTC.